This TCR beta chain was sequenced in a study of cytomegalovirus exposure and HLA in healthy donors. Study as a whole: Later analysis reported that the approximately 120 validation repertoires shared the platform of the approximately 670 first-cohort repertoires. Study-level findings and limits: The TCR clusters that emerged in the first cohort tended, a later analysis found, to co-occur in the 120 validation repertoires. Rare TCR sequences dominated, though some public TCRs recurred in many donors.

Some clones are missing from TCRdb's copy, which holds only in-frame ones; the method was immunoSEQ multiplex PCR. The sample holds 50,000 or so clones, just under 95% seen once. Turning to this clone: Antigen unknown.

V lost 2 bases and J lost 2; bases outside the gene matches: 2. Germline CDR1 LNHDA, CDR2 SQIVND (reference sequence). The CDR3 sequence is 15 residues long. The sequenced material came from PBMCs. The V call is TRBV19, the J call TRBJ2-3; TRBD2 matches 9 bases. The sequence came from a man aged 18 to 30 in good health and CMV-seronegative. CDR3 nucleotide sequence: TGTGCCAGTAGTATACTAGCGGGATTCACAGATACGCAGTATTTT. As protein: CASSILAGFTDTQYF.